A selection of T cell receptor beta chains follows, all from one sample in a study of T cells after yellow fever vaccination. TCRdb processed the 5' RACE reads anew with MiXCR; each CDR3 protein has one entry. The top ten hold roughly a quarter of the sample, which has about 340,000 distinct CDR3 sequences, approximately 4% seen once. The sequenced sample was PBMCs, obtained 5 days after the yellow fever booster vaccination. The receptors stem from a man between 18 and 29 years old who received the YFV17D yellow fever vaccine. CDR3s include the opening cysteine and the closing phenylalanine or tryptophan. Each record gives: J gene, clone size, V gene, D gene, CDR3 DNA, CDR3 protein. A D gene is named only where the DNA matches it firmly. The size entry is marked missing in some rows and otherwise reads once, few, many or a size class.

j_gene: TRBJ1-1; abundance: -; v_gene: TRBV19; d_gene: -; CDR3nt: TGTGCCAGTAGTACCGGGCTCACTGAAGCTTTCTTT; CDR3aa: CASSTGLTEAFF
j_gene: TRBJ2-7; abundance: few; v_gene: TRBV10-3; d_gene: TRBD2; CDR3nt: TGTGCCATCAGTCCTAGCGGGGGGGCCTCTGAGCAGTACTTC; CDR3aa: CAISPSGGASEQYF
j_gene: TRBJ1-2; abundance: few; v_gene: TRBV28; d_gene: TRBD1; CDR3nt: TGTGCCAGCAGTTTCGACAGGGAGTATGGCTACACCTTC; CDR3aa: CASSFDREYGYTF
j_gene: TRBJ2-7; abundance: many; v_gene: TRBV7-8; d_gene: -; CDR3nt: TGTGCCAGCAGCTTACGATTGTTGGACGAGCAGTACTTC; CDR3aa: CASSLRLLDEQYF
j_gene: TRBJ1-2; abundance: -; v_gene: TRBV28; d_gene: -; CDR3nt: TGTGCCAGCAGTTCGGAGGGGTCCAACTATGGCTACACCTTC; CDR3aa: CASSSEGSNYGYTF
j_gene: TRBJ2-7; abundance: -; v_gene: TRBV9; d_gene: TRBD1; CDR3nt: TGTGCCAGCAGCAACCGGGACAGGCCTGTGTACGAGCAGTACTTC; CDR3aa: CASSNRDRPVYEQYF
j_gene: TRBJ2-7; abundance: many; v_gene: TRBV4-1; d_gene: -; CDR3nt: TGCGCCAGCAGCCAAGCGGACCGACGCTCCTACGAGCAGTACTTC; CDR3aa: CASSQADRRSYEQYF
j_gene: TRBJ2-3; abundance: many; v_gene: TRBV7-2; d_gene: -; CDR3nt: TGTGCCAGCAGCTTAGCGGGGGAATCTACGCAGTATTTT; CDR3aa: CASSLAGESTQYF
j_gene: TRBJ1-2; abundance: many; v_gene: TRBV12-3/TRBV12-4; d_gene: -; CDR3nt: TGTGCCAGCAGTTTAGCCTATGGCTACACCTTC; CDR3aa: CASSLAYGYTF
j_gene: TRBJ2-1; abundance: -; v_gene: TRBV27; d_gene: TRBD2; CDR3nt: TGTGCCAGCAGTTTCGGACTAGCGGGGAGACACAATGAGCAGTTCTTC; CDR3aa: CASSFGLAGRHNEQFF
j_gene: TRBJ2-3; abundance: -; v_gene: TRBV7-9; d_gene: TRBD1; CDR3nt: TGTGCCAGCAGGCAAGGACAGGCTGGGGGCACAGATACGCAGTATTTT; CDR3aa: CASRQGQAGGTDTQYF
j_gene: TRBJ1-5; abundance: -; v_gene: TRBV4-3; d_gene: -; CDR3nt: TGCGCCAGCAGCCAAGGGACCCCCAATCAGCCCCAGCATTTT; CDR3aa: CASSQGTPNQPQHF
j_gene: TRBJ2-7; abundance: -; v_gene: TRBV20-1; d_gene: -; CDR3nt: TGCAGTGCTAGCCCGGGCCGCTCCTACGAGCAGTACTTC; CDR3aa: CSASPGRSYEQYF
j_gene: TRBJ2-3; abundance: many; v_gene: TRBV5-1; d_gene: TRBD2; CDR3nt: TGCGCCAGCAGCCACCTCCCAGCGGGGGCCGACAGCCCTAGCACAGATACGCAGTATTTT; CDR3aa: CASSHLPAGADSPSTDTQYF
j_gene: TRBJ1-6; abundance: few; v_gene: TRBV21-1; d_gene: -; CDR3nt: TGTATGAACAGGGAGGCATCACCCCTCCACTTT; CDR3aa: CMNREASPLHF
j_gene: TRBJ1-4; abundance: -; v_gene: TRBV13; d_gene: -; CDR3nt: TGTGCCAGCAGCCCCGAGGGGACGGGGAATGAAAAACTGTTTTTT; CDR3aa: CASSPEGTGNEKLFF
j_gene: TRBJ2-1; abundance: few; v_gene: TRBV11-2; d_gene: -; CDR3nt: TGTGCCAGCAGCTTAGATGTGGGAAATGAGCAGTTCTTC; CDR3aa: CASSLDVGNEQFF
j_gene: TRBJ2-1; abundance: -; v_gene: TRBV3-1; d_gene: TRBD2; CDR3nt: TGTGCCAGCAGCCAGACTAGCGGGGGGGCTATGCAGTTCTTC; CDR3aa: CASSQTSGGAMQFF
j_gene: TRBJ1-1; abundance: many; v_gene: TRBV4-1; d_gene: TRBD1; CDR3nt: TGCGCCAGCAGCAAGCGGACAGGGAGGAACACTGAAGCTTTCTTT; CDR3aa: CASSKRTGRNTEAFF
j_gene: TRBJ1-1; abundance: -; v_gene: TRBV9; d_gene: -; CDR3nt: TGTGCCAGCAGCGCTCCAGATCTCCCTAGCACTGAAGCTTTCTTT; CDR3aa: CASSAPDLPSTEAFF
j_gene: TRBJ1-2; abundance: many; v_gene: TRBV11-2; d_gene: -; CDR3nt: TGTGCCAGCCGAGGGAGCTCGAGTGGCTACACCTTC; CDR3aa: CASRGSSSGYTF
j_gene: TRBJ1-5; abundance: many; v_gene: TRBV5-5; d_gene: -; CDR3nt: TGTGCCAGCAGCTTGGGGGACCGGAATCAGCCCCAGCATTTT; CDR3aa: CASSLGDRNQPQHF
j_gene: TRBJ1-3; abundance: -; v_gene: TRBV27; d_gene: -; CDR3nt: TGTGCCAGCAGCCTGGGACCCTACTCTGGAAACACCATATATTTT; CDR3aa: CASSLGPYSGNTIYF
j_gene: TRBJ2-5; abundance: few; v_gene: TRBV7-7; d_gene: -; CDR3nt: TGTGCTAGCAGCTTAACGGGGGCTCCCCAAGAGACCCAGTACTTC; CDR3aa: CASSLTGAPQETQYF
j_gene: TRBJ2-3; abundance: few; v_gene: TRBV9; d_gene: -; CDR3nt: TGTGCCAGCAGTCTTCCGGGCGATCGCACAGATACGCAGTATTTT; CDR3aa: CASSLPGDRTDTQYF
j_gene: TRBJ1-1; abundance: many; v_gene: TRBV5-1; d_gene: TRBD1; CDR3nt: TGCGCCAGCAGCTTGGGACAGGGCAAGGCTGAAGCTTTCTTT; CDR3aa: CASSLGQGKAEAFF
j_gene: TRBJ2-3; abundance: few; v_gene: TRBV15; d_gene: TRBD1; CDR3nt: TGTGCCACCAGCAGAGATCTGGGACAGGGAACAGATACGCAGTATTTT; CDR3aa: CATSRDLGQGTDTQYF
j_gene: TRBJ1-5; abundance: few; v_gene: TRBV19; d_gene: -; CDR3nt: TGTGCCAGTAGTATTGGACAGCCCCTTAGCAATCAGCCCCAGCATTTT; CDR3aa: CASSIGQPLSNQPQHF
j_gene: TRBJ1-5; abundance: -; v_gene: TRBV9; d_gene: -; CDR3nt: TGTGCCAGCAGCCAAGCCGAGGGGCGGCAGCCCCAGCATTTT; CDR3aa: CASSQAEGRQPQHF
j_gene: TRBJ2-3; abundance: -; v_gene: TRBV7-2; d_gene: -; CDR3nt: TGTGCCAGCAGCCCCAACGGGCAGGGTTTTGTTACGCAGTATTTT; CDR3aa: CASSPNGQGFVTQYF
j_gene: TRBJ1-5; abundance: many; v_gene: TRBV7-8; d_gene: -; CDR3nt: TGTGCCAGCAGCACCCACGGGGGAACCGGCAATCAGCCCCAGCATTTT; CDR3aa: CASSTHGGTGNQPQHF
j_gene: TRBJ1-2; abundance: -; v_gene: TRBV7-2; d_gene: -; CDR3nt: TGTGCCAGCAGCCCCCGTTGGGCAGGGGATGGCTACACCTTC; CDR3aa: CASSPRWAGDGYTF
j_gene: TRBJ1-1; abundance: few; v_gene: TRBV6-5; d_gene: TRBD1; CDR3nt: TGTGCCAGCAGTTACCTTAGGACAGGGGGCTTAGGCACTGAAGCTTTCTTT; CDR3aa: CASSYLRTGGLGTEAFF
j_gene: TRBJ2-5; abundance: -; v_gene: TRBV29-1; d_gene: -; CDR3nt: TGCAGCGTTGAAAAGGGGACCCAGTACTTC; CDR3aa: CSVEKGTQYF
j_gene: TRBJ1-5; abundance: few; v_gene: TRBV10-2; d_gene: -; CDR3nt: TGCGCCAGCACCGAACATAGGGTTCAGCCCCAGCATTTT; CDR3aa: CASTEHRVQPQHF
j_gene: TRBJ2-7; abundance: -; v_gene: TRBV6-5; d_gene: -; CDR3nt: TGTGCCAGCAGTTACTCGAAGTGGACCTACGAGCAGTACTTC; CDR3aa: CASSYSKWTYEQYF
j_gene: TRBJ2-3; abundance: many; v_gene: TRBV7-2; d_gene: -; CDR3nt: TGTGCCAGCAGCCCAAGGGGGGATACGCAGTATTTT; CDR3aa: CASSPRGDTQYF
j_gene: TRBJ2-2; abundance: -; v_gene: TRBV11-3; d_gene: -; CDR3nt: TGTGCCAGCAGCAGGGAGGACGTCATAAACACCGGGGAGCTGTTTTTT; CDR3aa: CASSREDVINTGELFF
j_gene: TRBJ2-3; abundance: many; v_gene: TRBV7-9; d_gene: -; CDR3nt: TGTGCCAGCTGGACTCGGGGAAATTTGACAGATACGCAGTATTTT; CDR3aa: CASWTRGNLTDTQYF
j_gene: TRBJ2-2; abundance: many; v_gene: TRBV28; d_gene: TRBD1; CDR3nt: TGTGCCAGCACTTCAGGACAGGGTTTTTACACCGGGGAGCTGTTTTTT; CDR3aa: CASTSGQGFYTGELFF
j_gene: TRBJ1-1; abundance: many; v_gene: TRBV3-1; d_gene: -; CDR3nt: TGTGCCAGCAGCCAAGGACAGCCGAACACTGAAGCTTTCTTT; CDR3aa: CASSQGQPNTEAFF
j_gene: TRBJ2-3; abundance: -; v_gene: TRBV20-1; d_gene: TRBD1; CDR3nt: TGCAGTGCCCTACAGGGGGCGGCAGATACGCAGTATTTT; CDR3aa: CSALQGAADTQYF
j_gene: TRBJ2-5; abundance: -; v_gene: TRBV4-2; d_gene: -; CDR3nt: TGTGCCAGCAGCCAAGGGGCCCTTCTCGAGCGCGCTGGGACCCAGTACTTC; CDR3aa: CASSQGALLERAGTQYF